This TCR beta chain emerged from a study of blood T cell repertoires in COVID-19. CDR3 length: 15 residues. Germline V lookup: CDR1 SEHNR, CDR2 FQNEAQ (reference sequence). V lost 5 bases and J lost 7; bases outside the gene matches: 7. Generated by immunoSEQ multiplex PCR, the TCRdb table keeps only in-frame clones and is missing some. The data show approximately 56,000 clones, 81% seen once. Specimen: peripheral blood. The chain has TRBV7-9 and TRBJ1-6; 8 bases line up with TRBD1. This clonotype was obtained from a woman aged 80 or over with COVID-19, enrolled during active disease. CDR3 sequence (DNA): TGTGCCAGCAGCCCGGACAGGGTAGGGAATTCACCCCTCCACTTT. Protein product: CASSPDRVGNSPLHF.